Listed here are 10 T cell receptor beta chains from one sample, sequenced in a study of CD8 T cells in Susac syndrome. Random hexamers were used to reverse transcribe roughly 0.5 to 1 ug of RNA. Via MiXCR, TCRdb re-called the immunoSEQ multiplex PCR reads, giving one row per CDR3 protein. The sample yields more than 100,000 distinct CDR3 sequences, just under 95% seen once. Sequencing was done on a sample of CD8+ T cells from PBMCs. The receptors stem from a human donor with Susac syndrome.

This clonotype was found a few times. The chain has TRBV12-3 or TRBV12-4 and TRBJ2-3, with D tentatively TRBD2 (5 bases). V was cut by 2 bases and J by 0 bases, with 6 bases left in between. There are 14 residues in the CDR3. The chain's CDR3 is CASSLSGSTDTQYF. The CDR3 DNA reads as TGTGCCAGCAGTTTATCGGGGAGCACAGATACGCAGTATTTT.

The chain links TRBV6-2 or TRBV6-3 to TRBJ2-1; unclear D gene. CDR1 is MNHEY, CDR2 SVGEGT, per germline. The CDR3 has 15 residues. V lost 5 bases and J 8 bases, leaving 19 bases between the germline ends. The CDR3 loop reads CASSPHEFLLDEQFF. The CDR3 bases are TGTGCCAGCAGTCCCCATGAGTTCCTATTGGATGAGCAGTTCTTC.

The genes are TRBV5-1 and TRBJ2-5; D is undetermined. This CDR3 comprises 13 residues. V was clipped by 5 bases and J by 5 bases, with 13 bases between them. CDR1 is SGHRS and CDR2 is YFSETQ in the germline V gene. CDR3 amino acids: CASRLGGPETQYF. For the CDR3, the DNA is TGCGCCAGCAGGTTAGGTGGGCCGGAGACCCAGTACTTC.

The table lists this clonotype with a count of one. The chain links TRBV19 to TRBJ2-7; D could derive from TRBD1 or TRBD2 (5 bases each). The CDR3 extends over 13 amino acids. In germline, CDR1 is LNHDA, CDR2 SQIVND (reference sequence). The V gene lost 6 bases and the J gene lost 2 bases, with 11 bases spanning the gap. The CDR3 sequence: CASRPGPTYEQYF. As DNA, the CDR3 is TGTGCCAGTAGACCGGGACCAACCTACGAGCAGTACTTC.

The chain recombines TRBV29-1 with TRBJ1-1, with a possible D match to TRBD1 (6 bases). The CDR3 consists of 11 residues. Germline CDR1 is SQVTM and CDR2 is ANQGSEA. With 2 bases removed from V and 7 bases from J, the gap between germline ends came to 8 bases. CDR3 amino acids: CSVEPDSEAFF. CDR3 sequence (DNA): TGCAGCGTTGAACCGGACAGTGAAGCTTTCTTT.

The chain recombines TRBV20-1 with TRBJ1-5; D not resolved. The CDR3 runs 10 residues. CDR1 is DFQATT, CDR2 SNEGSKA, per germline (reference sequence). Trimming shortened V by 7 bases and J by 6 bases, and 7 bases separated the two germline ends. Here the CDR3 DNA reads TGCAGTGTCGGAAGTCAGCCCCAGCATTTT. Protein product: CSVGSQPQHF.

The rearrangement joins TRBV29-1 to TRBJ2-1, with D perhaps TRBD2 (6 bases). Per germline, CDR1 SQVTM and CDR2 ANQGSEA. CDR3 length: 13 amino acids. V lost 4 bases and J lost 9, with 16 bases in between. CDR3 sequence: CSVVGAGRGEQFF. In DNA, the CDR3 is TGCAGCGTTGTAGGGGCGGGGCGTGGTGAGCAGTTCTTC.

The CDR3 DNA reads as TGCGCCAGCAGCCAAGAGGACAGGGTGGGAGGCTACACCTTC. It yields the protein CASSQEDRVGGYTF. The V call is TRBV4-1, the J call TRBJ1-2; 8 positions match TRBD1. The CDR3 has 14 amino acids. Germline V gene lookup returns CDR1 MGHRA and CDR2 YSYEKL. V gave up 0 bases and J gave up 8 bases; unmatched junction bases: 5.

The gene calls are TRBV12-3 or TRBV12-4 and TRBJ1-2; 12 bases fit TRBD1. The CDR3 totals 15 residues. The ends lost 3 bases at V and 4 bases at J; junction bases unmatched: 3. For the CDR3, the DNA is TGTGCCAGCAGTTTCGGGACAGGGGGCTCCTATGGCTACACCTTC. Translating gives CASSFGTGGSYGYTF.

This clonotype was counted a single time. The V gene is TRBV12-3 or TRBV12-4, the J gene TRBJ1-1; D unresolved. V was shortened by 3 bases and J by 1 base, with 6 bases between the two germline ends. The CDR3 extends over 13 amino acids. CDR3 loop: CASSFGPNTEAFF. In DNA, the CDR3 is TGTGCCAGCAGTTTTGGGCCGAACACTGAAGCTTTCTTT.